What follows is one T cell receptor (beta chain) and its context. Its antigen is not identified. This sample is part of a study of PD-1 blockade in classical Hodgkin lymphoma. About the research overall: Treatment was intravenous nivolumab, 3 mg/kg every 2 weeks, until progression. Study-wide results and caveats: At C4D1, TCR diversity had climbed significantly for CD4+ cells, though not for CD8+ cells. Complete responders showed a baseline diversity that resembled the diversity of newly diagnosed patients.

V was cut by 2 bases and J by 4 bases, with 14 bases left in between. Germline V gene lookup returns CDR1 GTSNPN and CDR2 SVGIG (reference sequence). The CDR3 runs 15 residues. Every patient had relapsed following autologous stem cell transplantation, and cohorts differed in brentuximab vedotin exposure. Complete response, partial response or progressive disease constituted the best responses recorded. Sequencing used immunoSEQ multiplex PCR; TCRdb keeps in-frame clones, though not all of them. The sample shows tens of thousands of clones, roughly 89% of them seen only once. The sample here was peripheral blood mononuclear cells (PBMCs), taken at baseline. This rearrangement joins TRBV30 to TRBJ1-4; no clear D. The receptor was derived from a human donor with classical Hodgkin lymphoma. The CDR3 sequence: CAWSYAVFGNEKLFF. The CDR3 coding sequence is TGTGCCTGGAGTTACGCGGTCTTCGGTAATGAAAAACTGTTTTTT.